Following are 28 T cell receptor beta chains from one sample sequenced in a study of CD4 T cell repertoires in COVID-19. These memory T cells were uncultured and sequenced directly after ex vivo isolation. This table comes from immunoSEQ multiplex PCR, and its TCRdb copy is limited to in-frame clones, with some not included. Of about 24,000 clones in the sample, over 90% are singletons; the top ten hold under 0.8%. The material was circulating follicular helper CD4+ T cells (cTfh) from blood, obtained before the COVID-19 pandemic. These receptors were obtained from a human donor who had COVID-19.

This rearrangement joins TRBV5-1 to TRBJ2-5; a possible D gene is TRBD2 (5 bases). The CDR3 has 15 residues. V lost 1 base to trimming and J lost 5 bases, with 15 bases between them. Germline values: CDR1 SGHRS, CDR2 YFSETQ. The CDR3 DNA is TGCGCCAGCAGCTTGCCCGTTACCGGCGGGGAGACCCAGTACTTC. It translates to CASSLPVTGGETQYF.

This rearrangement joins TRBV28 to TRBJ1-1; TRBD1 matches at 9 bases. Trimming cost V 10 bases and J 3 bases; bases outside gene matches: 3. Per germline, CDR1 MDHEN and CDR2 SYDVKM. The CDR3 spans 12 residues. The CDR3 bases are TGTGCCACTTGGACAGGGGACACTGAAGCTTTCTTT. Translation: CATWTGDTEAFF. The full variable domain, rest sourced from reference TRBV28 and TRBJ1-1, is DVKVTQSSRYLVKRTGEKVFLECVQDMDHENMFWYRQDPGLGLRLIYFSYDVKMKEKGDIPEGYSVSREKKERFSLILESASTNQTSMYLCATWTGDTEAFFGQGTRLTVV.

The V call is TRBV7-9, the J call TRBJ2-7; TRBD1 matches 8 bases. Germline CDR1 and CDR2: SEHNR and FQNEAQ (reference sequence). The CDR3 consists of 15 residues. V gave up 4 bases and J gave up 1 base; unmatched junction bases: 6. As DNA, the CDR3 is TGTGCCAGCAGCTCCGGACAGGGTTTTTCCTACGAGCAGTACTTC. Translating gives CASSSGQGFSYEQYF. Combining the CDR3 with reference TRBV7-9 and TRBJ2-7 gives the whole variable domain DTGVSQNPRHKITKRGQNVTFRCDPISEHNRLYWYRQTLGQGPEFLTYFQNEAQLEKSRLLSDRFSAERPKGSFSTLEIQRTEQGDSAMYLCASSSGQGFSYEQYFGPGTRLTVT.

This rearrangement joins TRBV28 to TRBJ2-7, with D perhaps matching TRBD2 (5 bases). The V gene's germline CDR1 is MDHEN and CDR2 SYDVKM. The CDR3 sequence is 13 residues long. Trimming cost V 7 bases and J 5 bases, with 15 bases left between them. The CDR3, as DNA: TGTGCCAGCAAGGGCCCTGGGGAGCACGAGCAGTACTTC. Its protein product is CASKGPGEHEQYF.

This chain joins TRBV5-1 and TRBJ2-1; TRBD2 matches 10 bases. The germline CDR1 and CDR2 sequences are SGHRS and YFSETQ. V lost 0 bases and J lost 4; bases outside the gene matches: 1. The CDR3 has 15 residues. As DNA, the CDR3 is TGCGCCAGCAGCTTGGGGACTAGCGGTTACAATGAGCAGTTCTTC. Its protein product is CASSLGTSGYNEQFF.

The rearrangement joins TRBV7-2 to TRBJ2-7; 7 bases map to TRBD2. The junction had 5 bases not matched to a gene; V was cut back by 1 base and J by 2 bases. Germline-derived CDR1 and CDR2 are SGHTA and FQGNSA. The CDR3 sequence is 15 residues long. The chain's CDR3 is CASSLVASGPYEQYF. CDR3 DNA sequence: TGTGCCAGCAGCTTAGTGGCTAGCGGCCCCTACGAGCAGTACTTC.

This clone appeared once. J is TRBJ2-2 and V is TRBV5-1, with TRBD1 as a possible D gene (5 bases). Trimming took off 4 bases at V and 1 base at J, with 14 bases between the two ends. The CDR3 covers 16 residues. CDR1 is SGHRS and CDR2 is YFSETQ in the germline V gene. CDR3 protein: CASSKDIQVNTGELFF. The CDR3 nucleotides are TGCGCCAGCAGCAAGGACATCCAAGTGAACACCGGGGAGCTGTTTTTT. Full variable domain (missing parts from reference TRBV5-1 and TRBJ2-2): KAGVTQTPRYLIKTRGQQVTLSCSPISGHRSVSWYQQTPGQGLQFLFEYFSETQRNKGNFPGRFSGRQFSNSRSEMNVSTLELGDSALYLCASSKDIQVNTGELFFGEGSRLTVL.

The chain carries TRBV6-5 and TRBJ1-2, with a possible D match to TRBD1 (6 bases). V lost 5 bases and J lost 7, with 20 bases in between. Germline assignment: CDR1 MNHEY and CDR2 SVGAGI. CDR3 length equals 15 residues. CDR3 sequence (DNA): TGTGCCAGCAGTAAGAATCTGGCAGGGGAAGGTGGCTACACCTTC. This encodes CASSKNLAGEGGYTF.

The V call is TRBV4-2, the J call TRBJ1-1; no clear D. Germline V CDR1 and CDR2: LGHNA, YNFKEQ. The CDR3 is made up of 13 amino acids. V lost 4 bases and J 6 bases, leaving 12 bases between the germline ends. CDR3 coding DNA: TGTGCCAGCAGCCCACTGCCCGGGGCTGAAGCTTTCTTT. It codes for CASSPLPGAEAFF.

In nucleotides, the CDR3 is TGCGCCAGCAGGTTGCAGAACACTGAAGCTTTCTTT. Translating gives CASRLQNTEAFF. The chain carries TRBV5-1 and TRBJ1-1, with unresolved D. V shed 5 bases and J shed 1 base, with 6 bases lying between them. This CDR3 region has 12 residues. Germline V gives CDR1 SGHRS, CDR2 YFSETQ.

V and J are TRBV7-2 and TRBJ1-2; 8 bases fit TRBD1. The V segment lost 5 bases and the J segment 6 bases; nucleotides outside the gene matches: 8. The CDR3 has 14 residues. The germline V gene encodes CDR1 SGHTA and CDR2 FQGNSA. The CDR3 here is CASSPPTGVDGYTF. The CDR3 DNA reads TGTGCCAGCAGCCCACCGACAGGGGTGGATGGCTACACCTTC.

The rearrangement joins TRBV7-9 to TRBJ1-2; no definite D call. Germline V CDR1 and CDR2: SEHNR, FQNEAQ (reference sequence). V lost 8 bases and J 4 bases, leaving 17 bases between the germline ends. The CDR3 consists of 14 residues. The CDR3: CASRVMVELYGYTF. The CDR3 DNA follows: TGTGCCAGCCGGGTGATGGTGGAACTCTATGGCTACACCTTC. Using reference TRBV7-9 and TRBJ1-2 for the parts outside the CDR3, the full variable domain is DTGVSQNPRHKITKRGQNVTFRCDPISEHNRLYWYRQTLGQGPEFLTYFQNEAQLEKSRLLSDRFSAERPKGSFSTLEIQRTEQGDSAMYLCASRVMVELYGYTFGSGTRLTVV.

This CDR3 reads CASRPMAGELFF. DNA for the CDR3: TGTGCCAGCAGACCTATGGCCGGGGAGCTGTTTTTT. The V and J genes are TRBV7-9 and TRBJ2-2, with D unclear. CDR3 length: 12 amino acids. Per the germline V gene, CDR1 is SEHNR and CDR2 is FQNEAQ (reference sequence). V lost 6 bases and J 6 bases, leaving 8 bases between the germline ends.

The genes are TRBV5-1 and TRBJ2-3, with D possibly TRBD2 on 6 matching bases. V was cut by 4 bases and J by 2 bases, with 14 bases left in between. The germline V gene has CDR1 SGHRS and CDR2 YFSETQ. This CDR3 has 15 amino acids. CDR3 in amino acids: CASSPGWGDTDTQYF. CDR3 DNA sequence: TGCGCCAGCAGCCCGGGGTGGGGGGACACAGATACGCAGTATTTT.

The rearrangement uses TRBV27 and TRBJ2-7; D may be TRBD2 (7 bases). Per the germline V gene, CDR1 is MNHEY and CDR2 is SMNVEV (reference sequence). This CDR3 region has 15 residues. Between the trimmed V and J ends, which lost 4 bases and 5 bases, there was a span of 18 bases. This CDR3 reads CASSWALGGRNEQYF. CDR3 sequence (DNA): TGTGCCAGCAGTTGGGCCCTCGGGGGGCGAAACGAGCAGTACTTC.

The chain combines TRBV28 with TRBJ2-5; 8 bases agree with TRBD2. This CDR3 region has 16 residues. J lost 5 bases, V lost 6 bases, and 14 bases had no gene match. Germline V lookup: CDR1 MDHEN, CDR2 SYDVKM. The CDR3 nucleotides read TGTGCCAGCAGCCTCCGGGTCTCGGGAGGGCGGGAGACCCAGTACTTC. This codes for CASSLRVSGGRETQYF.

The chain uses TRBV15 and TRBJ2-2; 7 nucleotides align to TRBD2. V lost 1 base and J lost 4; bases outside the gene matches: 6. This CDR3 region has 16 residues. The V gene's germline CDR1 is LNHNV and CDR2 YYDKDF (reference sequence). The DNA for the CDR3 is TGTGCCACCAGCAGAGGGGGGGGTAAGGGCACCGGGGAGCTGTTTTTT. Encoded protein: CATSRGGGKGTGELFF.

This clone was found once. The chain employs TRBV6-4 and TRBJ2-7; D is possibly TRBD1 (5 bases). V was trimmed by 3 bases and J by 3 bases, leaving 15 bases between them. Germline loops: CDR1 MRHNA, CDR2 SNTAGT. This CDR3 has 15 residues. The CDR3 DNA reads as TGTGCCAGCAGTGAAGAGCAGGGATCACTCTACGAGCAGTACTTC. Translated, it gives CASSEEQGSLYEQYF.

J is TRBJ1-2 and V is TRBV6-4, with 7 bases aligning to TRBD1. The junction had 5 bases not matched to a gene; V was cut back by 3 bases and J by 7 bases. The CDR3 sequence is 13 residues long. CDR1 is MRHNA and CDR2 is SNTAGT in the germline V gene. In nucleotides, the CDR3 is TGTGCCAGCAGTGAGGGCAGGGGGACTGGCTACACCTTC. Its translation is CASSEGRGTGYTF.

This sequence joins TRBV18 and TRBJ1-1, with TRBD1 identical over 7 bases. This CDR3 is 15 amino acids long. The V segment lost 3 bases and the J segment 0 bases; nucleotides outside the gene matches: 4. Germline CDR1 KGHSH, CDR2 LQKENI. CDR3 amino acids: CASSPVTGMNTEAFF. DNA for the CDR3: TGTGCCAGCTCACCGGTGACAGGGATGAACACTGAAGCTTTCTTT.

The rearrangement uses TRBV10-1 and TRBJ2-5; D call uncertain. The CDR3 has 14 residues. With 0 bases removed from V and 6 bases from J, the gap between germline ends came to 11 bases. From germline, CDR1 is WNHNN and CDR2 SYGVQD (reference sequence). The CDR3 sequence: CASSESPSRQTQYF. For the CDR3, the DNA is TGCGCCAGCAGTGAGTCGCCTAGTCGGCAGACCCAGTACTTC.

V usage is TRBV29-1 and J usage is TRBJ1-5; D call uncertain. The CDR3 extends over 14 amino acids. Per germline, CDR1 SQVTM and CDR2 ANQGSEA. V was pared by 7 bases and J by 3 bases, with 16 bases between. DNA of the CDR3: TGCAGCGCCGCGGGAGGGAGATCCAATCAGCCCCAGCATTTT. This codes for CSAAGGRSNQPQHF.

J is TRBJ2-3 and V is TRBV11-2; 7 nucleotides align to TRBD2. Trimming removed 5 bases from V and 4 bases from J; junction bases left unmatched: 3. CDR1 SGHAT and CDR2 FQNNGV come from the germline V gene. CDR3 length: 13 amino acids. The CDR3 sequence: CASSPTSADTQYF. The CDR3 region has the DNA TGTGCCAGCAGCCCCACTAGCGCAGATACGCAGTATTTT.

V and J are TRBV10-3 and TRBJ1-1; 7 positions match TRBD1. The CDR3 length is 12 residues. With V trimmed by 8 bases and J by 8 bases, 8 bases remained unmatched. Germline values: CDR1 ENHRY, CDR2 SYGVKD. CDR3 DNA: TGTGCCATCTCCCCAACGGACAGGGAAGCTTTCTTT. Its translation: CAISPTDREAFF.

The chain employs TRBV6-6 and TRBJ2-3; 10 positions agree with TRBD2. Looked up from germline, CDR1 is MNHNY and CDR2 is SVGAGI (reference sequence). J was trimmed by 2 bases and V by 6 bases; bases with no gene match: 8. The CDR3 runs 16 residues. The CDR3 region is CASSRTSGAITDTQYF. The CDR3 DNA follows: TGTGCCAGCAGCCGAACTAGCGGGGCCATCACAGATACGCAGTATTTT.

CDR3 protein: CASSSDRDSKEKLFF. In DNA, the CDR3 is TGTGCCAGCAGCTCCGACCGGGACAGTAAGGAAAAACTGTTTTTT. V is TRBV7-7 and J is TRBJ1-4; 7 bases are shared with TRBD1. Germline V gene sequence: CDR1 SSHAT, CDR2 FNYEAQ (reference sequence). The CDR3 is 15 residues long. The V segment lost 4 bases and the J segment 8 bases; nucleotides outside the gene matches: 10. Full variable domain (remainder filled in from reference TRBV7-7 and TRBJ1-4): GAGVSQSPRYKVTKRGQDVTLRCDPISSHATLYWYQQALGQGPEFLTYFNYEAQPDKSGLPSDRFSAERPEGSISTLTIQRTEQRDSAMYRCASSSDRDSKEKLFFGSGTQLSVL.

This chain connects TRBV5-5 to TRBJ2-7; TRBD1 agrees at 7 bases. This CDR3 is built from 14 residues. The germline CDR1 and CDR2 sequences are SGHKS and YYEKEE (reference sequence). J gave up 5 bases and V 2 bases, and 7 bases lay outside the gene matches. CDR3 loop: CASSFRQGDHEQYF. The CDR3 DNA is TGTGCCAGCAGCTTCCGGCAGGGGGACCACGAGCAGTACTTC.

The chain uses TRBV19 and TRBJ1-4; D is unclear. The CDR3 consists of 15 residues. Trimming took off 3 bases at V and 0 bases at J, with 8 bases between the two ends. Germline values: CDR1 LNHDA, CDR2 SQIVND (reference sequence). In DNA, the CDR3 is TGTGCCAGTAGTATTAACGAGGCAACTAATGAAAAACTGTTTTTT. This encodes CASSINEATNEKLFF. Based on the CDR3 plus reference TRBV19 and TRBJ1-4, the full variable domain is DGGITQSPKYLFRKEGQNVTLSCEQNLNHDAMYWYRQDPGQGLRLIYYSQIVNDFQKGDIAEGYSVSREKKESFPLTVTSAQKNPTAFYLCASSINEATNEKLFFGSGTQLSVL.